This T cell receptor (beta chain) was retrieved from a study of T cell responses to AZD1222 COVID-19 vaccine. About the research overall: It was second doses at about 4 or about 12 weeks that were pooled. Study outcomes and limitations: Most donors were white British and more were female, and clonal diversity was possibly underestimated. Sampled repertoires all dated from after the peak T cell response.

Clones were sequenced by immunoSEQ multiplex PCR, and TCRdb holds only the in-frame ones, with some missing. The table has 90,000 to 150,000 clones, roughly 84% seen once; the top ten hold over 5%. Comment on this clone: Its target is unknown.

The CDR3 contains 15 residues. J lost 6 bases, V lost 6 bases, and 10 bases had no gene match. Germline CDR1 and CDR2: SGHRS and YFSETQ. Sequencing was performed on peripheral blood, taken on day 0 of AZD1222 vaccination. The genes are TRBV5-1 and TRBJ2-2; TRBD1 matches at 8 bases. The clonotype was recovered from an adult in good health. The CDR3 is CASTSGQGVPGELFF. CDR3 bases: TGCGCCAGCACTTCCGGACAGGGTGTCCCCGGGGAGCTGTTTTTT.